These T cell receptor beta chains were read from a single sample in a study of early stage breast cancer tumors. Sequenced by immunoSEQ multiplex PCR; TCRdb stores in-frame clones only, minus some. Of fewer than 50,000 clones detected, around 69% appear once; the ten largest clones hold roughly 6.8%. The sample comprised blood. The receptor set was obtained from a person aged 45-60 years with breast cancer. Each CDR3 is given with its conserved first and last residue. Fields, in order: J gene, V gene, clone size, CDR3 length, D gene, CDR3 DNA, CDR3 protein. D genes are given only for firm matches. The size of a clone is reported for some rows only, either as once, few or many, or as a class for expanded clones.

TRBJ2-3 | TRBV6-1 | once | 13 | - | TGTGCCACCGGCGGAGAGAACACAGATACGCAGTATTTT | CATGGENTDTQYF
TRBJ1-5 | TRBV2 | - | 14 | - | TGTGCCAGCAGTAACAGGGTCGGGGCTCAGCCCCAGCATTTT | CASSNRVGAQPQHF
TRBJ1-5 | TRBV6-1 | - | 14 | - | TGTGCCAGCACCGCCGCCGGGGGCAATCAGCCCCAGCATTTT | CASTAAGGNQPQHF
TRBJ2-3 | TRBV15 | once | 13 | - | TGTGCCACCAGCAGAGCGCCTCGGGATACGCAGTATTTT | CATSRAPRDTQYF
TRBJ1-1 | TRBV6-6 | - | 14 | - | TGTGCCAGCAGTTACCTTGGGCTCAACACTGAAGCTTTCTTT | CASSYLGLNTEAFF
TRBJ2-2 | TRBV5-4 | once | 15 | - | TGTGCCAGCAGCTTCGGATGGGGCAGGACCGGGGAGCTGTTTTTT | CASSFGWGRTGELFF
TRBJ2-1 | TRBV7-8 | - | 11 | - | TGTGCCAGCAGCTCCGGGTTTGAGCAGTTCTTC | CASSSGFEQFF
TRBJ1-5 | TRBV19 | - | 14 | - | TGTGCCAGTAGCACGGACAGCGCCAATCAGCCCCAGCATTTT | CASSTDSANQPQHF
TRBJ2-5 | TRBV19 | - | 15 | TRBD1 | TGTGCCAGTAGCCGGACAGGGGGCGGCCGGGAGACCCAGTACTTC | CASSRTGGGRETQYF
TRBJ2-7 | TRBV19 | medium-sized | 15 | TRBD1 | TGTGCCAGTAGTAGAAAACGACAGGGAAAGGGCGAGCAGTACTTC | CASSRKRQGKGEQYF
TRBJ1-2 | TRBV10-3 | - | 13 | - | TGTGCCATCAGTGAGAGGGACTCCTATGGCTACACCTTC | CAISERDSYGYTF
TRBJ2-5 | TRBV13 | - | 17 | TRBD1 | TGTGCCAGCAGCTTAGGGACCGGGACAGGGGGTAAAGAGACCCAGTACTTC | CASSLGTGTGGKETQYF
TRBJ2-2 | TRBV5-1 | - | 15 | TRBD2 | TGCGCCAGTTCTTGGACTAGCGGAACCACCGGGGAGCTGTTTTTT | CASSWTSGTTGELFF
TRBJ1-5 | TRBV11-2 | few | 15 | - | TGTGCCAGCAGCATAGGACAGATCAGCAATCAGCCCCAGCATTTT | CASSIGQISNQPQHF